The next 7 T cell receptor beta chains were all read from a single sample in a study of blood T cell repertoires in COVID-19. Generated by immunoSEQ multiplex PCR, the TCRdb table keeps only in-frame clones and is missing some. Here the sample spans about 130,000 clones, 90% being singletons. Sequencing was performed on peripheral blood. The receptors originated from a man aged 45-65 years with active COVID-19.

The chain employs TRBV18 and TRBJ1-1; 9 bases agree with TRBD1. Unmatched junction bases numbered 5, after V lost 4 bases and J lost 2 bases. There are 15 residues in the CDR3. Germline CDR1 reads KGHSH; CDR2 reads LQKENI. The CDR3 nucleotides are TGTGCCAGCTCACTGGGGACAGGGACTAACACTGAAGCTTTCTTT. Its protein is CASSLGTGTNTEAFF.

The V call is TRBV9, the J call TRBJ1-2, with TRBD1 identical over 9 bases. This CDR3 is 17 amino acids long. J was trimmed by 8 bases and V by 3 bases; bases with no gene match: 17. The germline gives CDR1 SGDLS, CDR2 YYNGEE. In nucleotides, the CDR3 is TGTGCCAGCAGCGCGAACCCCGGGACAGGGATTGATAGGGGCTACACCTTC. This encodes CASSANPGTGIDRGYTF.

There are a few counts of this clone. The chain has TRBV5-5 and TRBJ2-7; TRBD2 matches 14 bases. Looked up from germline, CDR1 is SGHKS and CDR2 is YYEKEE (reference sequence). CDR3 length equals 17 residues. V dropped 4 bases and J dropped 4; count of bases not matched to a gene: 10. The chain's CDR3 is CASSDPTSGGAGYEQYF. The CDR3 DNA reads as TGTGCCAGCAGCGACCCGACTAGCGGGGGGGCCGGGTACGAGCAGTACTTC.

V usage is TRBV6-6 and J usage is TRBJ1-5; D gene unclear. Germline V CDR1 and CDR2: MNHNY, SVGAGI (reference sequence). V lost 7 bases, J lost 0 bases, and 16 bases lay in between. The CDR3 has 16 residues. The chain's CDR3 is CASTPAADYSNQPQHF. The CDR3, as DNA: TGTGCCAGCACCCCTGCGGCAGACTATAGCAATCAGCCCCAGCATTTT.

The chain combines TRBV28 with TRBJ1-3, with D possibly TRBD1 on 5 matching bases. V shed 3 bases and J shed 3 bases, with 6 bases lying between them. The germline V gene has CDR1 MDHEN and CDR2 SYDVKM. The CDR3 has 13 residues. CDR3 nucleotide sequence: TGTGCCAGCAGTTTCGGGGGTGGAAACACCATATATTTT. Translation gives CASSFGGGNTIYF.

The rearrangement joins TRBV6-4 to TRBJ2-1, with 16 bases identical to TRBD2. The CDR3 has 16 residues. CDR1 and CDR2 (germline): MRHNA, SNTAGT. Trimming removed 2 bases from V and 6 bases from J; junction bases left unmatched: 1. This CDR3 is CASSDGTSGGGNEQFF. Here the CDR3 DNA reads TGTGCCAGCAGTGACGGGACTAGCGGGGGGGGCAATGAGCAGTTCTTC.

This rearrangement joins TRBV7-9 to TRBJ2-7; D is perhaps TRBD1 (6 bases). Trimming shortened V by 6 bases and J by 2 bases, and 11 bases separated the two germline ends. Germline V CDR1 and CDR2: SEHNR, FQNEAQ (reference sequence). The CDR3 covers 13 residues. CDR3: CASSSRTAYEQYV. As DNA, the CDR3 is TGTGCCAGCAGTTCTCGGACAGCCTACGAGCAGTACGTC.